The 18 T cell receptor beta chains given below trace back to one sample, sequenced in a study of shared clonotypes between healthy human individuals. Assay: immunoSEQ multiplex PCR; the TCRdb copy retains only in-frame clones and omits some. Of about 2.1 million clones in the sample, roughly 95% were seen once. CD45RO-negative CD8 cells positively selected for CCR7 made up the naive population, which excluded terminally differentiated effector memory CD45RA+ cells. The sample comprised naive CD8+ T cells from PBMCs. All receptors derive from a young man in good health. Some clones in this sample may be carry-over from other donors' samples.

This clone has just one count. This sequence joins TRBV7-9 and TRBJ2-7; 10 nucleotides align to TRBD2. This CDR3 region has 18 residues. V dropped 5 bases and J dropped 1; count of bases not matched to a gene: 14. Looked up from germline, CDR1 is SEHNR and CDR2 is FQNEAQ (reference sequence). The CDR3 loop reads CASSLPLVAGGGSYEQYF. The CDR3 bases are TGTGCCAGCAGCCTCCCGTTGGTAGCGGGAGGCGGGTCCTACGAGCAGTACTTC.

The V and J genes are TRBV7-8 and TRBJ1-2, with D perhaps TRBD1 (6 bases). This CDR3 region has 13 residues. Germline values: CDR1 SGHVS, CDR2 FQNEAQ. Trimming left V 5 bases short and J 8 bases short, with 15 bases between. The CDR3 reads CASSPDRLGGYTF. In DNA, the CDR3 is TGTGCCAGCAGCCCAGACAGGCTAGGAGGCTACACCTTC.

The chain links TRBV9 to TRBJ2-2, with TRBD2 identical over 15 bases. This CDR3 has 17 residues. Germline V lookup: CDR1 SGDLS, CDR2 YYNGEE. J gave up 7 bases and V 4 bases, and 8 bases lay outside the gene matches. The DNA of the CDR3 is TGTGCCAGCAGCTCCCGGACTAGCGGGAGGGCCGTCGGGGAGCTGTTTTTT. As protein: CASSSRTSGRAVGELFF.

The J gene is TRBJ2-7, the V gene TRBV11-2; 7 bases are shared with TRBD1. Germline V gene data show CDR1 as SGHAT and CDR2 as FQNNGV. The CDR3 is 18 amino acids. V shed 1 base, J shed 4 bases, and the junction held 16 bases outside the gene matches. The CDR3 protein is CASSLVPGTAPRAYEQYF. The CDR3 nucleotides read TGTGCCAGCAGCTTAGTCCCTGGGACAGCGCCCAGGGCTTACGAGCAGTACTTC.

The chain is built from TRBV9 and TRBJ2-7; TRBD1 matches at 8 bases. Germline values: CDR1 SGDLS, CDR2 YYNGEE. This CDR3 is built from 16 residues. With 0 bases clipped from V and 2 bases from J, the junction kept 7 bases outside the gene matches. The CDR3 sequence is CASSVGNRGKPYEQYF. CDR3 DNA: TGTGCCAGCAGCGTAGGAAACAGGGGGAAACCCTACGAGCAGTACTTC.

In DNA form, the CDR3 reads TGTGCCAGCAGTGAGGGGAATCCGGGACTTTCCTACGAGCAGTACTTC. This sequence encodes CASSEGNPGLSYEQYF. The V call is TRBV2, the J call TRBJ2-7, with a weak D call TRBD2 (6 bases). In germline, CDR1 is SNHLY, CDR2 FYNNEI. The ends were cut back, 3 bases at V and 1 base at J, with 16 bases in the middle. The CDR3 is 16 amino acids.

The rearrangement uses TRBV4-1 and TRBJ2-2, with D tentatively TRBD1 (5 bases). Trimming shortened V by 4 bases and J by 7 bases, and 13 bases separated the two germline ends. Germline V gives CDR1 MGHRA, CDR2 YSYEKL. This CDR3 is 14 amino acids long. The CDR3 DNA reads TGCGCCAGCAGCCGGTTGGGGCCAGGCGGGGAGCTGTTTTTT. Translation gives CASSRLGPGGELFF.

This clone was recorded a few times. Other nucleotide sequences from this sample produce the same CDR3. The gene calls are TRBV7-9 and TRBJ2-2; D unclear. The length of the CDR3 is 11 residues. Trimming shortened V by 3 bases and J by 6 bases, and 2 bases separated the two germline ends. In germline, CDR1 is SEHNR, CDR2 FQNEAQ (reference sequence). Here the CDR3 reads CASSLAGELFF. The CDR3 nucleotides are TGTGCCAGCAGCTTGGCCGGGGAGCTGTTTTTT. Full variable domain (remainder filled in from reference TRBV7-9 and TRBJ2-2): DTGVSQNPRHKITKRGQNVTFRCDPISEHNRLYWYRQTLGQGPEFLTYFQNEAQLEKSRLLSDRFSAERPKGSFSTLEIQRTEQGDSAMYLCASSLAGELFFGEGSRLTVL.

Regarding this clone: An end of the junction differs from the germline gene, which may be a read error. This chain connects TRBV5-1 to TRBJ1-1, with D unclear. This CDR3 comprises 13 residues. Germline CDR1 and CDR2: SGHRS and YFSETQ. CDR3 nucleotides: TGTGCCAGCAGCTCGATCTTAGGTGGTGAAGCTTTCTTT. Its protein is CASSSILGGEAFF.

The V gene is TRBV2, the J gene TRBJ2-7; possibly TRBD1 or TRBD2 for D (6 bases each). The V and J ends lost 7 bases and 0 bases respectively, with 16 bases between them. Per germline, CDR1 SNHLY and CDR2 FYNNEI. This CDR3 is 15 amino acids long. CDR3 nucleotides: TGTGCCAGCATCCCGGACGGGGGCAGCTCCTACGAGCAGTACTTC. Protein sequence: CASIPDGGSSYEQYF.

The chain has TRBV7-9 and TRBJ2-1; 7 positions agree with TRBD1. The germline V gene encodes CDR1 SEHNR and CDR2 FQNEAQ (reference sequence). V lost 1 base to trimming and J lost 5 bases; unmatched junction nucleotides: 8. The CDR3 has 16 residues. The CDR3 nucleotides are TGTGCCAGCAGCTTAGGGGCAGGGACAGCACACAATGAGCAGTTCTTC. Its translation: CASSLGAGTAHNEQFF.

V usage is TRBV6-6 and J usage is TRBJ2-2, with TRBD1 as a possible D gene (5 bases). Germline assignment: CDR1 MNHNY and CDR2 SVGAGI (reference sequence). The V and J ends lost 6 bases and 2 bases respectively, with 10 bases between them. This CDR3 has 14 amino acids. DNA of the CDR3: TGTGCCAGCAGCCCCGACAGAAACACCGGGGAGCTGTTTTTT. Protein: CASSPDRNTGELFF.

This sequence joins TRBV29-1 and TRBJ2-7; D is ambiguous. V lost 3 bases and J lost 2, with 8 bases in between. This CDR3 is 12 amino acids long. Looked up from germline, CDR1 is SQVTM and CDR2 is ANQGSEA. The CDR3 reads CSVDTGAYEQYF. CDR3 DNA: TGCAGCGTTGACACGGGTGCCTACGAGCAGTACTTC.

V usage is TRBV2 and J usage is TRBJ1-1; D possibly corresponds to TRBD1 (5 bases). The germline V gene has CDR1 SNHLY and CDR2 FYNNEI. V was pared by 6 bases and J by 4 bases, with 15 bases between. The CDR3 extends over 14 amino acids. The CDR3 sequence is CASRGRGRSTEAFF. DNA of the CDR3: TGTGCCAGCAGGGGACGGGGACGAAGCACTGAAGCTTTCTTT.

The rearrangement joins TRBV7-6 to TRBJ1-4; D might be TRBD1 (6 bases). The CDR3 is made up of 16 amino acids. In germline, CDR1 is SGHVS, CDR2 FNYEAQ. V gave up 4 bases and J gave up 7 bases, with 19 bases separating them. Here the CDR3 DNA reads TGTGCCAGCAGCTCGTCAGAGGCAGGGGCGGGTGAAAAACTGTTTTTT. Its translation: CASSSSEAGAGEKLFF.

The chain carries TRBV7-9 and TRBJ2-1; D might be TRBD2 (6 bases). The CDR3 totals 15 residues. Trimming cost V 1 base and J 8 bases, with 15 bases left between them. The germline V gene encodes CDR1 SEHNR and CDR2 FQNEAQ (reference sequence). The CDR3 loop reads CASSLVTSSPDEQFF. CDR3 sequence (DNA): TGTGCCAGCAGCTTAGTTACTAGCTCCCCCGATGAGCAGTTCTTC. The entire variable domain, with the rest obtained from reference TRBV7-9 and TRBJ2-1, is as follows: DTGVSQNPRHKITKRGQNVTFRCDPISEHNRLYWYRQTLGQGPEFLTYFQNEAQLEKSRLLSDRFSAERPKGSFSTLEIQRTEQGDSAMYLCASSLVTSSPDEQFFGPGTRLTVL.

The chain couples TRBV5-6 to TRBJ2-7; no definite D call. The V end lost 5 bases, the J end lost 2 bases, and 17 bases lay between the germline ends. The germline V gene encodes CDR1 SGHDT and CDR2 YYEEEE. CDR3 length: 15 residues. The DNA of the CDR3 is TGTGCCAGCAGTCTCGGCCCCGAACGAGCCTACGAGCAGTACTTC. Its translation is CASSLGPERAYEQYF.

The chain links TRBV27 to TRBJ1-4; a possible D gene is TRBD1 (6 bases). Germline lookup yields CDR1 MNHEY and CDR2 SMNVEV (reference sequence). V was trimmed by 5 bases and J by 6 bases, leaving 10 bases between them. The CDR3 is made up of 13 amino acids. CDR3 residues: CASSQRTDEKLFF. The DNA for the CDR3 is TGTGCCAGCAGTCAAAGGACAGATGAAAAACTGTTTTTT.